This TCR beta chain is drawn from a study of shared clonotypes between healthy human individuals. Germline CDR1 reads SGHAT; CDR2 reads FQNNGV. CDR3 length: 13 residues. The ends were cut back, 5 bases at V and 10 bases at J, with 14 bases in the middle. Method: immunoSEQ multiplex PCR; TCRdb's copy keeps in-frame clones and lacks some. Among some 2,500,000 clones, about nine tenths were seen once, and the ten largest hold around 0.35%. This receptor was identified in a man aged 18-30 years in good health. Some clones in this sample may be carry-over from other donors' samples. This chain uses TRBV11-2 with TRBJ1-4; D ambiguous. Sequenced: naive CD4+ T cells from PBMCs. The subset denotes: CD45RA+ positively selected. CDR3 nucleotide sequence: TGTGCCAGCAGCCAACTCCCCCGGGGAAAACTGTTTTTT. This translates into CASSQLPRGKLFF.